This TCR beta chain was identified in a study of regulatory T cells in long-lasting Graves disease. This clonotype was counted many times. Antigen: not known. CDR1 and CDR2 from the germline V gene are SGHTA and FQGTGA. The CDR3 runs to 15 residues. Trimming pared 1 base from V and 2 bases from J, leaving 11 bases between. Time point given: persistent/refractory GD, antithyroid drugs over 5 years with positive TRAb. PBMCs were the source of the RNA used for TCR sequencing. Library construction for TCR beta used iRepertoire HTBI primers and Arm-PCR of CDR3 regions. TCRdb re-derived calls from the multiplex PCR reads in MiXCR, one entry per CDR3 protein. Of roughly 450,000 distinct CDR3 sequences in the sample, 22% were seen once. Study-level results: A reduction in accuracy may have resulted from the small sample size.

This TCR came from a female donor with Graves disease. V is TRBV7-3 and J is TRBJ1-1; no clear D gene. This sample comprised peripheral blood mononuclear cells (PBMCs), obtained when the disease was refractory, from a patient treated with antithyroid drugs. The CDR3 nucleotides are TGTGCCAGCAGCTTAATTGGAGCCTCTAACACTGAAGCTTTCTTT. Residues: CASSLIGASNTEAFF.